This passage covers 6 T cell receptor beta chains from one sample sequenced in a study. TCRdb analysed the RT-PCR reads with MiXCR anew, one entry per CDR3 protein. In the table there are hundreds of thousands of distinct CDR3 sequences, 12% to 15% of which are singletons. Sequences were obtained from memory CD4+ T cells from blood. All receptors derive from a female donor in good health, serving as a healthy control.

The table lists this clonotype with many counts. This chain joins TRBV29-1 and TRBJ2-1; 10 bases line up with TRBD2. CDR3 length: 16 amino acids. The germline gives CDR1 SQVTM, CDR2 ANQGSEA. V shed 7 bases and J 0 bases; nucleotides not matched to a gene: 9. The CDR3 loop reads CSAEAGLADSYNEQFF. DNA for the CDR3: TGCAGCGCCGAAGCAGGACTAGCGGACTCCTACAATGAGCAGTTCTTC.

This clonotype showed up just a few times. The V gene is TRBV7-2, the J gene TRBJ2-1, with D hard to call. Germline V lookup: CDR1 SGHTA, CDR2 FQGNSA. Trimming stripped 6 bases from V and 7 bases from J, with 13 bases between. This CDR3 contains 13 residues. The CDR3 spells CASSLRVGNEQFF. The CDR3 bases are TGTGCCAGCAGTCTTAGAGTAGGAAATGAGCAGTTCTTC.

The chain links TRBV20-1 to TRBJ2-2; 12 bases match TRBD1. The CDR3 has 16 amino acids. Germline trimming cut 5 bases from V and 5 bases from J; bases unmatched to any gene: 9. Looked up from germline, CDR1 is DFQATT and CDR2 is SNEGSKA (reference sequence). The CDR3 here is CSAFPRDRGRTGELFF. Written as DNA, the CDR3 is TGCAGTGCTTTCCCCCGGGACAGGGGGCGAACCGGGGAGCTGTTTTTT.

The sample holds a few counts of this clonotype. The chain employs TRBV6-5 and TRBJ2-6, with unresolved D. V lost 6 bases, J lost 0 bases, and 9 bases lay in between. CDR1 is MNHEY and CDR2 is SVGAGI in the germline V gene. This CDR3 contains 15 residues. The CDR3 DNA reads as TGTGCCAGCAGAGCCGATAGCTCTGGGGCCAACGTCCTGACTTTC. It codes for CASRADSSGANVLTF.

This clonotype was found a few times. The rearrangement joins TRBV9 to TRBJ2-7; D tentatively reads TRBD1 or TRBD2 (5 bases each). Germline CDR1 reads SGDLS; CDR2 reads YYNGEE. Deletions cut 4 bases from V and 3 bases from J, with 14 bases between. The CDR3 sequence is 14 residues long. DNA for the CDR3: TGTGCCAGCAGCCCACCGGGGACCTTCTACGAGCAGTACTTC. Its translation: CASSPPGTFYEQYF. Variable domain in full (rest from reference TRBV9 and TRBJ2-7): DSGVTQTPKHLITATGQRVTLRCSPRSGDLSVYWYQQSLDQGLQFLIQYYNGEERAKGNILERFSAQQFPDLHSELNLSSLELGDSALYFCASSPPGTFYEQYFGPGTRLTVT.

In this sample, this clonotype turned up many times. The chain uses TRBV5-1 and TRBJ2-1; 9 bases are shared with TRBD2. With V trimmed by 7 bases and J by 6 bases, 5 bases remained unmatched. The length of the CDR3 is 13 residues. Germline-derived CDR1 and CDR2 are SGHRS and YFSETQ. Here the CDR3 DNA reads TGCGCCAGCGGGCTAGCGGGATTCAATGAGCAGTTCTTC. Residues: CASGLAGFNEQFF. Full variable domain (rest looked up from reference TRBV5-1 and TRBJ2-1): KAGVTQTPRYLIKTRGQQVTLSCSPISGHRSVSWYQQTPGQGLQFLFEYFSETQRNKGNFPGRFSGRQFSNSRSEMNVSTLELGDSALYLCASGLAGFNEQFFGPGTRLTVL.